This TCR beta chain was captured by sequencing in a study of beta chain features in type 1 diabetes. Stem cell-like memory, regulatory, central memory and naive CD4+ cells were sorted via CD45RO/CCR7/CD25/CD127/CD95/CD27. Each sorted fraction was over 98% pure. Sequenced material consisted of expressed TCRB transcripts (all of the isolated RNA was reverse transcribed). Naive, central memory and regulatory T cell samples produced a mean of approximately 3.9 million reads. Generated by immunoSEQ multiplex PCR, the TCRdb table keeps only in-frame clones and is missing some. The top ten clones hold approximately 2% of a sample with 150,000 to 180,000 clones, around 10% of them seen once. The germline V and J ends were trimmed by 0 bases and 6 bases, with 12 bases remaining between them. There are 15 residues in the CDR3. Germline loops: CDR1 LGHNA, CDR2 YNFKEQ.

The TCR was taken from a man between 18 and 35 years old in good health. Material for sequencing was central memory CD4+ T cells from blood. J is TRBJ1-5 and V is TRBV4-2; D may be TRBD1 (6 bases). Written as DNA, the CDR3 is TGTGCCAGCAGCCAAGAAACACAGGGAGCTCAGCCCCAGCATTTT. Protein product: CASSQETQGAQPQHF.